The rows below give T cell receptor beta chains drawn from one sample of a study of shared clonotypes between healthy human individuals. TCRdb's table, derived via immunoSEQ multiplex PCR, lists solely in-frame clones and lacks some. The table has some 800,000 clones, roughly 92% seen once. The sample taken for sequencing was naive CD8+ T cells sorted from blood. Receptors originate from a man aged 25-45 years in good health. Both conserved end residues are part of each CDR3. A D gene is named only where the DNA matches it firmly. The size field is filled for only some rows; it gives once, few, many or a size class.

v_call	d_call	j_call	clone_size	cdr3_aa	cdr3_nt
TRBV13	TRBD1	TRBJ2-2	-	CASSLGWTGLLSGELFF	TGTGCCAGCAGCTTAGGATGGACAGGGTTGTTGTCCGGGGAGCTGTTTTTT
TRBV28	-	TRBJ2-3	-	CASSGPAGGVTDTQYF	TGTGCCAGCAGTGGACCGGCCGGGGGCGTCACAGATACGCAGTATTTT
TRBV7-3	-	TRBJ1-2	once	CASSPSGGNYGYTF	TGTGCCAGCAGCCCCTCGGGGGGAAACTATGGCTACACCTTC
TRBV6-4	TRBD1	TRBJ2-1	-	CASSESGAGGGEQFF	TGTGCCAGCAGTGAGTCGGGGGCAGGGGGCGGCGAGCAGTTCTTC
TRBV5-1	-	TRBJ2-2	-	CASSLLGANTGELFF	TGCGCCAGCAGCCTACTAGGGGCGAACACCGGGGAGCTGTTTTTT
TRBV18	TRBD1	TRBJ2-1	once	CASSPVTGGIDEQFF	TGTGCCAGCTCACCAGTAACAGGGGGCATCGATGAGCAGTTCTTC
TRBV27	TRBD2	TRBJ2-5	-	CASSLAGGETQYF	TGTGCCAGCAGTTTAGCGGGAGGGGAGACCCAGTACTTC
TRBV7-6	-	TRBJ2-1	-	CASSLRRDDYNEQFF	TGTGCCAGCAGCTTAAGGCGGGATGACTACAATGAGCAGTTCTTC
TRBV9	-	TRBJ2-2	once	CASSVSGATGELFF	TGTGCCAGCAGCGTCAGTGGGGCCACCGGGGAGCTGTTTTTT
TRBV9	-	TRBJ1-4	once	CASSPGTARGEKLFF	TGTGCCAGCAGCCCCGGGACCGCCAGGGGTGAAAAACTGTTTTTT
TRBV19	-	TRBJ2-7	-	CASSMGRGPYEQYF	TGTGCCAGTAGTATGGGCCGGGGCCCCTACGAGCAGTACTTC
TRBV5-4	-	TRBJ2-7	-	CASSLDRISYEQYF	TGTGCCAGCAGCTTGGACAGAATCTCCTACGAGCAGTACTTC
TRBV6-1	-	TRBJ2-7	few	CASSPVTYEQYF	TGTGCCAGCAGTCCGGTTACCTACGAGCAGTACTTC
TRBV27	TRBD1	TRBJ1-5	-	CASSQKDRAGQPQHF	TGTGCCAGCAGTCAAAAGGACAGGGCTGGTCAGCCCCAGCATTTT
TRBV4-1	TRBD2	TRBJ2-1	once	CASSQLDPTSGGSGNNEQFF	TGCGCCAGCAGCCAACTGGATCCGACTAGCGGAGGATCGGGTAACAATGAGCAGTTCTTC
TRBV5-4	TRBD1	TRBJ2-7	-	CASSYDRGVSYEQYF	TGTGCCAGCAGCTACGACAGGGGGGTATCCTACGAGCAGTACTTC
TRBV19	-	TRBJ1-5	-	CATDGSRSNQPQHF	TGTGCCACAGACGGCTCTAGAAGCAATCAGCCCCAGCATTTT
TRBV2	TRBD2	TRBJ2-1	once	CASAPSTSGSEEQFF	TGTGCCAGCGCCCCGTCGACTAGCGGGAGTGAGGAGCAGTTCTTC
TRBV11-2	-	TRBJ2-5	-	CASSSFAAQYF	TGTGCCAGCAGCTCGTTCGCGGCCCAGTACTTC
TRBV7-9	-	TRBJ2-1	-	CASSLRDGVIDEQFF	TGTGCCAGCAGCTTACGGGACGGGGTAATCGATGAGCAGTTCTTC
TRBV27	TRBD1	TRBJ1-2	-	CASRGQGADGYTF	TGTGCCAGCAGGGGACAGGGGGCAGATGGCTACACCTTC
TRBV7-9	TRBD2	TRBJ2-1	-	CASRPSTSGSSLAYNEQFF	TGTGCCAGCAGACCCTCAACTAGCGGGAGTTCCCTCGCGTACAATGAGCAGTTCTTC